The subject of this entry is one T cell receptor (beta chain). No antigen is known for it. The sample comes from a study of cytomegalovirus exposure and HLA in healthy donors. Study-level findings and limits: TRBV6-2, TRBV6-3 and some other V segments were excluded as indistinguishable. The authors later linked a missense DCLRE1C variant to TCR beta V- and J-gene trimming. CMV serostatus was the only recorded immune exposure for donors. Many donors carried some public TCRs, although rarity characterized most TCR sequences.

The primer mix had 60 Vbeta and 13 Jbeta primers. This table comes from immunoSEQ multiplex PCR, and its TCRdb copy is limited to in-frame clones, with some not included. The sample carries approximately 150,000 clones, 88% recorded once. The V gene's germline CDR1 is MGHRA and CDR2 YSYEKL. CDR3 size: 15 residues. V was cut by 4 bases and J by 5 bases, with 17 bases left in between. The genes are TRBV4-1 and TRBJ2-5; D call uncertain. Specimen: PBMCs. The receptor comes from a woman aged 40-49 years in good health and CMV-seronegative. The CDR3 region has the DNA TGCGCCAGCAGCCGAACTGGAGAGAGGTTGGAGACCCAGTACTTC. Translating it yields CASSRTGERLETQYF.